This TCR beta chain was recovered during a study of T cells in tumors after PD-1 blockade. Study-level results: Blood contained approximately 40% of the tumor's TCR clonotypes.

This CDR3 contains 18 residues. CDR1 and CDR2 from the germline V gene are LNHDA and SQIVND (reference sequence). V dropped 4 bases and J dropped 7 bases, with 28 bases sitting between them. The count of this clone is one. Its antigen is unknown. The method was immunoSEQ multiplex PCR; TCRdb's version includes in-frame clones alone and lacks a portion of them. Among some 9,300 clones listed, about 67% were seen once. Tumor or blood genomic DNA was sequenced, with inputs of about 550 ng to 6,500 ng. This clonotype was obtained from a human donor with basal cell carcinoma. The chain combines TRBV19 with TRBJ1-2; tentative D call: TRBD1 (6 bases). The sequences come from tumor tissue, collected after anti-PD-1 treatment. CDR3 DNA: TGTGCCAGTAGTACCGATAACAGGGTTGTGGCCTTCCATGGTGGCTACACCTTC. It specifies CASSTDNRVVAFHGGYTF.